This T cell receptor (beta chain) stems from a study of blood T cells in healthy people across ages. Regarding the study as a whole: Estimates of diversity drawn from one million T cells were considered underestimates.

Worth noting for this clonotype: Its specificity is unknown.

CDR3 length: 14 amino acids. The V gene's germline CDR1 is MNHEY and CDR2 SMNVEV (reference sequence). With a J-beta primer mix and a sample-barcoded 5' primer, a second PCR ran about 6 to 11 cycles. TCRdb passed the 5' RACE reads through MiXCR, listing each CDR3 protein once. The sample shows over a million distinct CDR3 sequences, roughly 24% of them seen only once. These records were also assigned to another study, of T cells of mothers and their children. That work contributes: Slightly higher overlap, not significant, was seen in related mother-child pairs than in unrelated pairs.

The source is a girl aged 2-15 years in good health. This sequence joins TRBV27 and TRBJ2-5; unclear D gene. TRBJ2-7 explains the end of the DNA better; the J call may be wrong. Source material: blood. CDR3 sequence reads: CASSFREKPYEQYF. The CDR3 DNA reads as TGTGCCAGCAGTTTTCGCGAAAAACCCTACGAGCAGTACTTC.